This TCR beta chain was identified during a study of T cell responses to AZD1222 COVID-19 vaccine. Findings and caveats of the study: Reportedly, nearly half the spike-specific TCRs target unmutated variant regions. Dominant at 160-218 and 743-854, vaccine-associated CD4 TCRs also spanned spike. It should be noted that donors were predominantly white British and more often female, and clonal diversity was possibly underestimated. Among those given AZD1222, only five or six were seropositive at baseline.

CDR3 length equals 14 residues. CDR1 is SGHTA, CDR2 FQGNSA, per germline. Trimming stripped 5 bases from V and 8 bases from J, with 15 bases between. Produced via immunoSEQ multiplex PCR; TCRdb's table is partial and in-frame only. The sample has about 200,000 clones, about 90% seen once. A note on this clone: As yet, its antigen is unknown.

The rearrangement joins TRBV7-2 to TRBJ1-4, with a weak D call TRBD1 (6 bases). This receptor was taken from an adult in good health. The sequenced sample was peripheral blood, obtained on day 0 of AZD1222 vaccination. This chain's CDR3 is CASSPPGVREKLFF. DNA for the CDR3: TGTGCCAGCAGCCCCCCAGGGGTCAGGGAAAAACTGTTTTTT.